This TCR beta chain was captured by sequencing in a study of cytotoxic CD8 clonotypes in ibrutinib-treated CLL. Study-wide context: Mean productive templates were 255,043; mean productive rearrangements were around 91,000.

A 1 in 200,000 to 1 in 1 million T cell depth was the sequencing target. Measured with immunoSEQ multiplex PCR; TCRdb has only the in-frame clones, and not every one. Here the sample spans 40,000 or so clones, roughly three quarters being singletons. Points on this clone: No antigen is known for it.

The V gene end was trimmed by 5 bases and the J gene end by 2 bases; junction bases not matched to a gene: 10. In germline, CDR1 is SGHTA, CDR2 FQGTGA. This CDR3 contains 17 residues. Study-wide results and limits: Clonality showed a rise at ibrutinib response that reversed toward baseline at progression.

Sequenced material: PBMCs, taken at disease progression, from a patient treated with ibrutinib. The clonotype comes from a human donor with chronic lymphocytic leukemia. J is TRBJ2-1 and V is TRBV7-3, with TRBD2 identical over 9 bases. In DNA form, the CDR3 reads TGTGCCAGCAGCCGCCAAGGTGGCGGGGGGGCCTACAATGAGCAGTTCTTC. Amino acids: CASSRQGGGGAYNEQFF.